The rows below give T cell receptor beta chains drawn from one sample of a study of CD8 T cells in Susac syndrome. A single record per CDR3 protein comes from TCRdb applying MiXCR to the immunoSEQ multiplex PCR reads. The repertoire has about 210,000 distinct CDR3 sequences, more than 85% of them found once; the top ten carry approximately 0.082%. Material for sequencing was CD4+ T cells from PBMCs. The source is a human donor with multiple sclerosis. The CDR3 runs from the conserved cysteine through the conserved F or W. A D gene is named only where the DNA matches it firmly. The size field is filled for only some rows; it gives once, few, many or a size class.

clone_size: -; j_call: TRBJ2-1; d_call: TRBD1; v_call: TRBV30; cdr3_nt: TGTGCCTGGAGCTTCCCGGACAGGGATTGGAATGAGCAGTTCTTC; cdr3_aa: CAWSFPDRDWNEQFF
clone_size: once; j_call: TRBJ2-5; d_call: -; v_call: TRBV20-1; cdr3_nt: TGCAGTGCTCGATTAGGACATATAGGTTGGGAGACCCAGTACTTC; cdr3_aa: CSARLGHIGWETQYF
clone_size: once; j_call: TRBJ1-2; d_call: -; v_call: TRBV7-2; cdr3_nt: TGTGCCAGCAGCTTGTCTAGTCAGCATGGCTACACCTTC; cdr3_aa: CASSLSSQHGYTF
clone_size: -; j_call: TRBJ1-5; d_call: -; v_call: TRBV12-3/TRBV12-4; cdr3_nt: TGTGCCAGCAGTTTCCAGACAGTTAGCAATCAGCCCCAGCATTTT; cdr3_aa: CASSFQTVSNQPQHF
clone_size: few; j_call: TRBJ2-5; d_call: -; v_call: TRBV7-7; cdr3_nt: TGTGCTAGCAGCTTCGAGGGTGGGACCCAGTACTTC; cdr3_aa: CASSFEGGTQYF
clone_size: -; j_call: TRBJ2-1; d_call: -; v_call: TRBV3-1; cdr3_nt: TGTGCCAGCAGCCACTGGGACCGAGAGAATGAGCAGTTCTTC; cdr3_aa: CASSHWDRENEQFF
clone_size: -; j_call: TRBJ2-1; d_call: TRBD2; v_call: TRBV5-1; cdr3_nt: TGCGCCAGCAGCCTACGGAGCGGGGTTAGCGGGCCGAGGGCGCAGTTCTTC; cdr3_aa: CASSLRSGVSGPRAQFF
clone_size: -; j_call: TRBJ1-2; d_call: -; v_call: TRBV2; cdr3_nt: TGTGCCAGCAGCGAAACAAGACTGACACCTTCGTATGGCTACACCTTC; cdr3_aa: CASSETRLTPSYGYTF
clone_size: -; j_call: TRBJ2-3; d_call: TRBD2; v_call: TRBV3-1; cdr3_nt: TGTGCCAGCAGCCAAGCGGGCGCGGGGGGGCACGGGGATACGCAGTATTTT; cdr3_aa: CASSQAGAGGHGDTQYF
clone_size: -; j_call: TRBJ1-2; d_call: -; v_call: TRBV29-1; cdr3_nt: TGCAGCGTTGGAGAAGGGGCGCGTTTCTATGGCTACACCTTC; cdr3_aa: CSVGEGARFYGYTF
clone_size: -; j_call: TRBJ1-4; d_call: -; v_call: TRBV14; cdr3_nt: TGTGCCAGCAGCCAAGTGGGGGGTTATGAAAAACTGTTTTTT; cdr3_aa: CASSQVGGYEKLFF
clone_size: -; j_call: TRBJ1-4; d_call: -; v_call: TRBV29-1; cdr3_nt: TGCAGCGTACCCGACAGTGCAACTAATGAAAAACTGTTTTTT; cdr3_aa: CSVPDSATNEKLFF
clone_size: -; j_call: TRBJ2-4; d_call: -; v_call: TRBV9; cdr3_nt: TGTGCCAGCAGCGTAGAAAGTGGGAGAAACATTCAGTACTTC; cdr3_aa: CASSVESGRNIQYF
clone_size: -; j_call: TRBJ2-5; d_call: -; v_call: TRBV3-1; cdr3_nt: TGTGCCAGCAGCCATACCGACAGCCTGGAGACCCAGTACTTC; cdr3_aa: CASSHTDSLETQYF
clone_size: -; j_call: TRBJ1-5; d_call: TRBD1; v_call: TRBV27; cdr3_nt: TGTGCCAGCAGTCCACTGGACAGGGGGCGGCCCCAGCATTTT; cdr3_aa: CASSPLDRGRPQHF
clone_size: -; j_call: TRBJ2-5; d_call: -; v_call: TRBV30; cdr3_nt: TGTGCCTGGAGTACATCAGACAGCCTAGGGACCCAGTACTTC; cdr3_aa: CAWSTSDSLGTQYF
clone_size: -; j_call: TRBJ2-1; d_call: TRBD1; v_call: TRBV7-2; cdr3_nt: TGTGCCAGCAGCTTCCCACAGGGGGCATCAGCCGATGAGCAGTTCTTC; cdr3_aa: CASSFPQGASADEQFF
clone_size: -; j_call: TRBJ2-2; d_call: TRBD1; v_call: TRBV7-3; cdr3_nt: TGTGCCAGCAGCTCTGGACAGGGATACACCGGGGAGCTGTTTTTT; cdr3_aa: CASSSGQGYTGELFF
clone_size: -; j_call: TRBJ1-5; d_call: -; v_call: TRBV5-1; cdr3_nt: TGCGCCAGCAGCCCAGAGACTAATCAGCCCCAGCATTTT; cdr3_aa: CASSPETNQPQHF
clone_size: -; j_call: TRBJ2-3; d_call: -; v_call: TRBV3-1; cdr3_nt: TGTGCCAGCAGCCAAGGACCAGGGAGAGGGACAGATACGCAGTATTTT; cdr3_aa: CASSQGPGRGTDTQYF
clone_size: -; j_call: TRBJ2-2; d_call: -; v_call: TRBV6-1; cdr3_nt: TGTGCCAGCAGCCCAAACAGGGCAACCGGGGAGCTGTTTTTT; cdr3_aa: CASSPNRATGELFF
clone_size: once; j_call: TRBJ1-4; d_call: -; v_call: TRBV20-1; cdr3_nt: TGCAGTGCTCAAATCGGGATTAATGAAAAACTGTTTTTT; cdr3_aa: CSAQIGINEKLFF
clone_size: once; j_call: TRBJ1-2; d_call: TRBD1; v_call: TRBV29-1; cdr3_nt: TGCAGCGCTGTACAGGGGATGGGTAACTATGGCTACACCTTC; cdr3_aa: CSAVQGMGNYGYTF
clone_size: -; j_call: TRBJ1-6; d_call: -; v_call: TRBV4-1; cdr3_nt: TGCGCCAGCAGCTTCGGGGCCCTAAGCTCCTATAATTCACCCCTCCACTTT; cdr3_aa: CASSFGALSSYNSPLHF
clone_size: -; j_call: TRBJ1-5; d_call: -; v_call: TRBV19; cdr3_nt: TGTGCCAGTAGTATACAGGAAAATCAGCCCCAGCATTTT; cdr3_aa: CASSIQENQPQHF
clone_size: -; j_call: TRBJ2-6; d_call: -; v_call: TRBV20-1; cdr3_nt: TGCAGTGCTAGTGACGACTCTGGGGCCAACGTCCTGACTTTC; cdr3_aa: CSASDDSGANVLTF
clone_size: once; j_call: TRBJ1-1; d_call: -; v_call: TRBV3-1; cdr3_nt: TGTGCCAGCAGCCTAGGCAGGGTGACGACTGAAGCTTTCTTT; cdr3_aa: CASSLGRVTTEAFF
clone_size: -; j_call: TRBJ2-1; d_call: TRBD2; v_call: TRBV20-1; cdr3_nt: TGCAGTGCCCCCCTAGCGGGGGGGAATGAGCAGTTCTTC; cdr3_aa: CSAPLAGGNEQFF
clone_size: once; j_call: TRBJ1-2; d_call: -; v_call: TRBV5-4; cdr3_nt: TGTGCCAGCAGCCCGTTTGGGAACTATGGCTACACCTTC; cdr3_aa: CASSPFGNYGYTF
clone_size: once; j_call: TRBJ2-1; d_call: TRBD2; v_call: TRBV3-1; cdr3_nt: TGTGCCAGCAGGCAAGCGGGGTCCGTCTACAATGAGCAGTTCTTC; cdr3_aa: CASRQAGSVYNEQFF
clone_size: -; j_call: TRBJ2-1; d_call: TRBD1; v_call: TRBV5-6; cdr3_nt: TGTGCCAGCAGCTTGGGGGACAGCGTGTTTGAGTTCTTC; cdr3_aa: CASSLGDSVFEFF
clone_size: -; j_call: TRBJ1-6; d_call: -; v_call: TRBV30; cdr3_nt: TGTGCCTGGAGTGTAGTGACAACTAATTCACCCCTCCACTTT; cdr3_aa: CAWSVVTTNSPLHF
clone_size: -; j_call: TRBJ2-5; d_call: -; v_call: TRBV29-1; cdr3_nt: TGCAGCGTTGACAACGGACAAGAGACCCAGTACTTC; cdr3_aa: CSVDNGQETQYF
clone_size: -; j_call: TRBJ2-2; d_call: -; v_call: TRBV12-3/TRBV12-4; cdr3_nt: TGTGCCAGCAGTCTCTGGGGGGAGCTGTTTTTT; cdr3_aa: CASSLWGELFF
clone_size: -; j_call: TRBJ2-3; d_call: TRBD2; v_call: TRBV9; cdr3_nt: TGTGCCAGCAGCTCGACCGGGGGGGGCACAGATACGCAGTATTTT; cdr3_aa: CASSSTGGGTDTQYF
clone_size: -; j_call: TRBJ1-2; d_call: -; v_call: TRBV30; cdr3_nt: TGTGCCTGGAGTGTTGGACAGCCCTATGGCTACACCTTC; cdr3_aa: CAWSVGQPYGYTF
clone_size: -; j_call: TRBJ1-2; d_call: TRBD1; v_call: TRBV5-1; cdr3_nt: TGCGCCAGCAGCTTGGTCCCAGGGGGCAATGGCTACACCTTC; cdr3_aa: CASSLVPGGNGYTF
clone_size: -; j_call: TRBJ1-2; d_call: -; v_call: TRBV12-3/TRBV12-4; cdr3_nt: TGTGCCAGCAGTTGGGGCGAATATGGCTACACCTTC; cdr3_aa: CASSWGEYGYTF
clone_size: -; j_call: TRBJ2-3; d_call: -; v_call: TRBV5-4; cdr3_nt: TGTGCCAGCAGCTTGGACAGCACAGATACGCAGTATTTT; cdr3_aa: CASSLDSTDTQYF
clone_size: -; j_call: TRBJ1-1; d_call: -; v_call: TRBV27; cdr3_nt: TGTGCCAGCAGGGGAGGAAGAATCGGTGTGATTAGGGCTTTCTTT; cdr3_aa: CASRGGRIGVIRAFF
clone_size: -; j_call: TRBJ2-1; d_call: -; v_call: TRBV30; cdr3_nt: TGTGCCTGGAGTGGGGGGGGCCCCTACAATGAGCAGTTCTTC; cdr3_aa: CAWSGGGPYNEQFF
clone_size: -; j_call: TRBJ2-5; d_call: TRBD2; v_call: TRBV7-8; cdr3_nt: TGTGCCAGCAGCTTCCAGCGGGGAGCAGAGACCCAGTACTTC; cdr3_aa: CASSFQRGAETQYF
clone_size: -; j_call: TRBJ2-1; d_call: -; v_call: TRBV20-1; cdr3_nt: TGCAGTGCAGGAAATAGCGGTGAGCAGTTCTTC; cdr3_aa: CSAGNSGEQFF
clone_size: -; j_call: TRBJ2-2; d_call: -; v_call: TRBV25-1; cdr3_nt: TGTGCCAGCAGTGAATTCGGTACGAACACCGGGGAGCTGTTTTTT; cdr3_aa: CASSEFGTNTGELFF
clone_size: -; j_call: TRBJ2-3; d_call: TRBD2; v_call: TRBV3-1; cdr3_nt: TGTGCCAGCAGCCAAGATACGGCGGGGGAGCGCACAGATACGCAGTATTTT; cdr3_aa: CASSQDTAGERTDTQYF
clone_size: few; j_call: TRBJ1-2; d_call: -; v_call: TRBV30; cdr3_nt: TGTGCCTGGAGTGTTGGGGCTAACTATGGCTACACCTTC; cdr3_aa: CAWSVGANYGYTF
clone_size: -; j_call: TRBJ1-1; d_call: -; v_call: TRBV20-1; cdr3_nt: TGCAGTGCTAGAGACCCGAAGGGGAACACTGAAGCTTTCTTT; cdr3_aa: CSARDPKGNTEAFF
clone_size: -; j_call: TRBJ1-5; d_call: -; v_call: TRBV20-1; cdr3_nt: TGCAGTGCCCGGGACATGAGCAATCAGCCCCAGCATTTT; cdr3_aa: CSARDMSNQPQHF
clone_size: -; j_call: TRBJ1-6; d_call: TRBD1; v_call: TRBV20-1; cdr3_nt: TGCAGTGCTAGACCCGGGACAGGGAGTAATTCACCCCTCCACTTT; cdr3_aa: CSARPGTGSNSPLHF
clone_size: -; j_call: TRBJ2-5; d_call: TRBD2; v_call: TRBV20-1; cdr3_nt: TGCAGTACCGGACTAGCGGGGGTACGGGAGACCCAGTACTTC; cdr3_aa: CSTGLAGVRETQYF
clone_size: -; j_call: TRBJ1-1; d_call: -; v_call: TRBV20-1; cdr3_nt: TGCAGTGCTGGCCAGGGATTTCAGGCTGAAGCTTTCTTT; cdr3_aa: CSAGQGFQAEAFF
clone_size: -; j_call: TRBJ2-4; d_call: TRBD1; v_call: TRBV6-2/TRBV6-3; cdr3_nt: TGTGCCAGCCAGAAACAGGGGGCCAAAAACATTCAGTACTTC; cdr3_aa: CASQKQGAKNIQYF
clone_size: -; j_call: TRBJ1-1; d_call: -; v_call: TRBV27; cdr3_nt: TGTGCCAGCAGTTTATCAGGGTCGAGCACTGAAGCTTTCTTT; cdr3_aa: CASSLSGSSTEAFF
clone_size: -; j_call: TRBJ2-1; d_call: TRBD2; v_call: TRBV20-1; cdr3_nt: TGCAGTGGAGAGACTAGCGGGGATTTGGGTGAGCAGTTCTTC; cdr3_aa: CSGETSGDLGEQFF
clone_size: -; j_call: TRBJ2-3; d_call: TRBD1; v_call: TRBV5-4; cdr3_nt: TGTGCCAGCAGCTTGGGGACAGGAGACACAGATACGCAGTATTTT; cdr3_aa: CASSLGTGDTDTQYF